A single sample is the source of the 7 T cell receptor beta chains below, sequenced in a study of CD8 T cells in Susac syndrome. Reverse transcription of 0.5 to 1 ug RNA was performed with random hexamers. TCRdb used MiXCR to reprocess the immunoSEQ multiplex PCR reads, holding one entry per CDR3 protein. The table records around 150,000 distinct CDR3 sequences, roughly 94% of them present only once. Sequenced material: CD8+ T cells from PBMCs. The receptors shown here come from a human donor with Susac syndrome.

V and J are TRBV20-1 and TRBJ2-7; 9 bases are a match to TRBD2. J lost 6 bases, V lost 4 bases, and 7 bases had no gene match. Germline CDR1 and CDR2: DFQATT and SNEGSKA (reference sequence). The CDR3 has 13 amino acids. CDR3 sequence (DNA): TGCAGTGCTACCGAGCGGGAGGTAGGCGAGCAGTACTTC. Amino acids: CSATEREVGEQYF.

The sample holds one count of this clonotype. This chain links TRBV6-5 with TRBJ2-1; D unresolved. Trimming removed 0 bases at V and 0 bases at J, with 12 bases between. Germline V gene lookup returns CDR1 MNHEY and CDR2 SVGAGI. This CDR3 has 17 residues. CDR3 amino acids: CASSYSSGASSYNEQFF. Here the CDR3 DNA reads TGTGCCAGCAGTTACTCGTCCGGCGCGAGCTCCTACAATGAGCAGTTCTTC.

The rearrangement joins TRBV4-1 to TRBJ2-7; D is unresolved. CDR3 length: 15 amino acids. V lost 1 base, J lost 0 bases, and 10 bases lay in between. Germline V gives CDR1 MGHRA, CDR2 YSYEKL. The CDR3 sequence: CASSQVHTDSYEQYF. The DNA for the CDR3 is TGCGCCAGCAGCCAAGTTCATACAGACTCCTACGAGCAGTACTTC.

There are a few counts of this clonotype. The CDR3 loop is CASSDGQGYGIQYF. The CDR3 region has the DNA TGTGCCAGCAGCGACGGACAGGGGTATGGCATTCAGTACTTC. This sequence joins TRBV9 and TRBJ2-4; 9 bases align to TRBD1. Germline V gene lookup returns CDR1 SGDLS and CDR2 YYNGEE. This CDR3 contains 14 residues. Losses at the gene ends were 3 bases for V and 9 bases for J; bases not matched to a gene: 7.

The CDR3 bases are TGCGCCAGCAGCCAAGAATGGGAGGGACTTTCCTCTGGAAACACCATATATTTT. The encoded protein is CASSQEWEGLSSGNTIYF. J is TRBJ1-3 and V is TRBV4-1, with D tentatively TRBD1 (5 bases). In germline, CDR1 is MGHRA, CDR2 YSYEKL. Trimming removed 0 bases at V and 0 bases at J, with 15 bases between. This CDR3 comprises 18 residues.

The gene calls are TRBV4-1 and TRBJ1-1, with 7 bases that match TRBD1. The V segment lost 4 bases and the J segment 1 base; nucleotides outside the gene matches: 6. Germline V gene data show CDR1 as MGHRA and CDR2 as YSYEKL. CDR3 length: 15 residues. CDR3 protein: CASSRAGTANTEAFF. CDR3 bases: TGCGCCAGCAGCCGAGCCGGGACAGCGAACACTGAAGCTTTCTTT.

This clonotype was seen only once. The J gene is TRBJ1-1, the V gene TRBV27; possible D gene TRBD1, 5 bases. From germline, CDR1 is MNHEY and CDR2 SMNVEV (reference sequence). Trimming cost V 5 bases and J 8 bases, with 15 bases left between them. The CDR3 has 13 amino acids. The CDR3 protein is CASSSGVGDEAFF. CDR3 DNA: TGTGCCAGCAGTAGCGGGGTGGGGGACGAAGCTTTCTTT.